Presented here are 24 T cell receptor beta chains from one specimen sequenced in a study of OX40 agonist ivuxolimab in advanced cancers. Here immunoSEQ multiplex PCR was the method, and the copy in TCRdb shows in-frame clones only, minus some. This sample has over 95,000 clones, with about 90% found just once. The specimen comprised CD4+ or CD8+ T cells sorted from blood, sampled in a trial of the OX40 agonist ivuxolimab. The receptor set was obtained from an adult with an advanced solid tumor such as melanoma, head and neck, liver or kidney cancer.

This rearrangement joins TRBV18 to TRBJ1-6, with D unclear. This CDR3 has 13 residues. Trimming left V 3 bases short and J 7 bases short, with 7 bases between. Germline V gene data show CDR1 as KGHSH and CDR2 as LQKENI. The CDR3 here is CASSPDGNSPLHF. CDR3 sequence (DNA): TGTGCCAGCTCACCCGACGGGAATTCACCCCTCCACTTT.

This rearrangement joins TRBV7-5 to TRBJ1-5; whether TRBD1, the table's D call, matches the DNA was not checked. TRBV7-5 is recorded as a pseudogene. The CDR3 is made up of 14 amino acids. The CDR3 loop is CARSPTGFNQPQHF. The CDR3 region has the DNA TGTGCCAGAAGCCCTACAGGGTTCAATCAGCCCCAGCATTTT.

The rearrangement links TRBV19 to TRBJ2-3; D unresolved. Looked up from germline, CDR1 is LNHDA and CDR2 is SQIVND (reference sequence). CDR3 length: 13 amino acids. V lost 5 bases, J lost 0 bases, and 6 bases lay in between. CDR3: CASSSPSTDTQYF. CDR3 DNA sequence: TGTGCCAGTAGTTCGCCGAGCACAGATACGCAGTATTTT.

The chain uses TRBV5-1 and TRBJ2-1, with 7 bases that match TRBD2. Germline trimming cut 4 bases from V and 0 bases from J; bases unmatched to any gene: 7. The CDR3 runs to 16 residues. The germline V gene has CDR1 SGHRS and CDR2 YFSETQ. This CDR3 reads CASSVTSASSYNEQFF. In DNA, the CDR3 is TGCGCCAGCAGCGTAACTAGCGCCTCCTCCTACAATGAGCAGTTCTTC.

The chain links TRBV19 to TRBJ2-4; D gene ambiguous. This CDR3 comprises 16 residues. Per the germline V gene, CDR1 is LNHDA and CDR2 is SQIVND (reference sequence). Trimming shortened V by 8 bases and J by 1 base, and 18 bases separated the two germline ends. In DNA form, the CDR3 reads TGTGCCAGTCGCGCTCATCTGTCGGAGGCCAAAAACATTCAGTACTTC. This encodes CASRAHLSEAKNIQYF. The variable domain in full, with the rest retrieved from reference TRBV19 and TRBJ2-4, is DGGITQSPKYLFRKEGQNVTLSCEQNLNHDAMYWYRQDPGQGLRLIYYSQIVNDFQKGDIAEGYSVSREKKESFPLTVTSAQKNPTAFYLCASRAHLSEAKNIQYFGAGTRLSVL.

The chain employs TRBV28 and TRBJ1-6; D is unresolved. The CDR3 is made up of 14 amino acids. The germline V gene has CDR1 MDHEN and CDR2 SYDVKM. V gave up 6 bases and J gave up 7 bases, with 13 bases separating them. CDR3 nucleotide sequence: TGTGCCAGCAGGCCGCAGAAAAGCAATTCACCCCTCCACTTT. Protein product: CASRPQKSNSPLHF.

This chain uses TRBV30 with TRBJ1-5, with TRBD1 identical over 9 bases. The V segment lost 3 bases and the J segment 5 bases; nucleotides outside the gene matches: 2. This CDR3 has 13 residues. Germline V gene sequence: CDR1 GTSNPN, CDR2 SVGIG (reference sequence). CDR3 in amino acids: CAWSRDRDQPQHF. As DNA, the CDR3 is TGTGCCTGGAGCCGGGACAGGGATCAGCCCCAGCATTTT.

This clone turned up a few times. The rearrangement joins TRBV5-6 to TRBJ1-2, with D perhaps TRBD1 (6 bases). CDR3 length equals 14 residues. Deletions cut 5 bases from V and 0 bases from J, with 11 bases between. Germline CDR1 SGHDT, CDR2 YYEEEE. The DNA of the CDR3 is TGTGCCAGCAGATCCGCAGGGGCTAACTATGGCTACACCTTC. Translated: CASRSAGANYGYTF. The whole variable domain, remainder taken from reference TRBV5-6 and TRBJ1-2, is DAGVTQSPTHLIKTRGQQVTLRCSPKSGHDTVSWYQQALGQGPQFIFQYYEEEERQRGNFPDRFSGHQFPNYSSELNVNALLLGDSALYLCASRSAGANYGYTFGSGTRLTVV.

The chain has TRBV27 and TRBJ1-6, with TRBD1 matching over 9 bases. Germline values: CDR1 MNHEY, CDR2 SMNVEV (reference sequence). The CDR3 totals 14 residues. J was trimmed by 12 bases and V by 6 bases; bases with no gene match: 9. The CDR3 sequence: CASSLGTGRLPLHF. The CDR3 DNA follows: TGTGCCAGCAGCCTGGGGACAGGGAGATTACCCCTCCACTTT.

The J gene is TRBJ2-5, the V gene TRBV7-2; D is possibly TRBD1 (6 bases). With 5 bases removed from V and 5 bases from J, the gap between germline ends came to 15 bases. The CDR3 length is 14 residues. Germline CDR1 is SGHTA and CDR2 is FQGNSA. The CDR3 DNA follows: TGTGCCAGCAGCCAGGGGCGGACTGTCGAGACCCAGTACTTC. Translating gives CASSQGRTVETQYF.

Worth noting for this clone: Other nucleotide sequences in the sample specify the same CDR3. The chain combines TRBV18 with TRBJ1-5; D possibly corresponds to TRBD1 (5 bases). This CDR3 is built from 14 residues. V dropped 2 bases and J dropped 0 bases, with 5 bases sitting between them. CDR1 KGHSH and CDR2 LQKENI come from the germline V gene. The CDR3 nucleotides read TGTGCCAGCTCACCAGGGGGTAGCAATCAGCCCCAGCATTTT. It is translated as CASSPGGSNQPQHF.

On this clone: Other DNA sequences in the sample encode the same CDR3. V gene TRBV25-1 combines with J gene TRBJ1-2, with D unclear. CDR3 length equals 13 residues. V gave up 4 bases and J gave up 7 bases, with 13 bases separating them. Germline-derived CDR1 and CDR2 are MGHDK and SYGVNS. The CDR3 spells CASSGGNDGGYTF. DNA of the CDR3: TGTGCCAGCAGTGGAGGAAACGACGGTGGCTACACCTTC.

This clone was picked up a small number of times. The CDR3 DNA is TGCGCCAGCACGACGATGACTAGCGCGGGGGGCTGGGAGCAGTATTTT. The encoded protein is CASTTMTSAGGWEQYF. The chain is built from TRBV5-1 and TRBJ2-3; TRBD2 agrees at 8 bases. The CDR3 is 16 amino acids. The J segment lost 11 bases and the V segment lost 6 bases, leaving 20 bases of the junction unmatched. The germline CDR1 and CDR2 sequences are SGHRS and YFSETQ.

The V call is TRBV7-9, the J call TRBJ1-1; D unclear. Germline CDR1 SEHNR, CDR2 FQNEAQ (reference sequence). Trimming cost V 5 bases and J 1 base, with 14 bases left between them. This CDR3 comprises 15 residues. The CDR3 DNA follows: TGTGCCAGCAGCCCGAACACCCGGCGGAACACTGAAGCTTTCTTT. Amino acid sequence: CASSPNTRRNTEAFF.

This rearrangement joins TRBV7-2 to TRBJ2-2, with no clear D. V lost 1 base to trimming and J lost 1 base, with 13 bases between them. CDR3 length equals 17 residues. Germline V gene data show CDR1 as SGHTA and CDR2 as FQGNSA. The CDR3 loop reads CASSLGAFSQNTGELFF. CDR3 nucleotides: TGTGCCAGCAGCTTAGGCGCCTTCTCTCAGAACACCGGGGAGCTGTTTTTT.

The V and J genes are TRBV19 and TRBJ2-3; possibly TRBD1 for D (5 bases). The CDR3 spans 13 residues. V was shortened by 6 bases and J by 0 bases, with 7 bases between the two germline ends. CDR1 LNHDA and CDR2 SQIVND come from the germline V gene (reference sequence). The CDR3 region is CASRGPSTDTQYF. DNA for the CDR3: TGTGCCAGTAGGGGGCCTAGCACAGATACGCAGTATTTT.

This chain uses TRBV10-3 with TRBJ2-7; no clear D gene. Germline CDR1 and CDR2: ENHRY and SYGVKD. V was clipped by 3 bases and J by 2 bases, with 8 bases between them. The CDR3 runs to 13 residues. The CDR3 nucleotides are TGTGCCATCAGTGAAGTCGAGGCCTACGAGCAGTACTTC. It encodes CAISEVEAYEQYF.

The CDR3 sequence: CASSLRWGTEQYF. The CDR3 region has the DNA TGTGCCAGCAGTTTACGATGGGGGACCGAGCAGTACTTC. The rearrangement links TRBV28 to TRBJ2-7; the D call may be TRBD1 or TRBD2 (5 bases each). Germline assignment: CDR1 MDHEN and CDR2 SYDVKM. Trimming pared 2 bases from V and 6 bases from J, leaving 11 bases between. This CDR3 has 13 amino acids.

The genes are TRBV28 and TRBJ2-1, with TRBD1 matching 9 bases. From germline, CDR1 is MDHEN and CDR2 SYDVKM. Trimming at V came to 5 bases and at J to 4 bases, leaving 12 bases not matched to a gene. CDR3 length: 17 amino acids. Written as DNA, the CDR3 is TGTGCCAGCAGTCCTCCGCCGGGACAGGGAAATTACAATGAGCAGTTCTTC. Translation: CASSPPPGQGNYNEQFF.

The V and J genes are TRBV29-1 and TRBJ2-7; D unclear. CDR1 is SQVTM and CDR2 is ANQGSEA in the germline V gene. The V end was cut by 0 bases, the J end by 4 bases, with 13 bases between. The CDR3 has 14 amino acids. CDR3 sequence: CSVEETRRSYEQYF. CDR3 in DNA: TGCAGCGTTGAAGAGACCCGGCGGAGTTACGAGCAGTACTTC.

V usage is TRBV6-6 and J usage is TRBJ1-5, with D possibly matching TRBD1 (6 bases). V gave up 5 bases and J gave up 0 bases, with 14 bases separating them. Germline V gives CDR1 MNHNY, CDR2 SVGAGI (reference sequence). This CDR3 is built from 16 residues. DNA of the CDR3: TGTGCCAGCAGTGGCGGGACACTTTATAGCAATCAGCCCCAGCATTTT. Residues: CASSGGTLYSNQPQHF.

This sequence joins TRBV5-1 and TRBJ2-4, with a tentative D call TRBD2 (5 bases). Germline CDR1 reads SGHRS; CDR2 reads YFSETQ. V was pared by 0 bases and J by 7 bases, with 8 bases between. CDR3 size: 13 residues. CDR3 loop: CASSLGGRNIQYF. CDR3 nucleotides: TGCGCCAGCAGCTTGGGAGGGCGCAACATTCAGTACTTC.

The rearrangement joins TRBV27 to TRBJ1-2; D gene ambiguous. The CDR3 runs 13 residues. Looked up from germline, CDR1 is MNHEY and CDR2 is SMNVEV (reference sequence). V was trimmed by 5 bases and J by 8 bases, leaving 15 bases between them. CDR3 DNA sequence: TGTGCCAGCAGTCCAGACCTGGCCTGGGGCTACACCTTC. Translated: CASSPDLAWGYTF.

V and J are TRBV5-6 and TRBJ2-1; TRBD1 is a possible D gene (6 bases). The CDR3 sequence is 15 residues long. The germline gives CDR1 SGHDT, CDR2 YYEEEE. V lost 2 bases, J lost 2 bases, and 11 bases lay in between. CDR3 nucleotides: TGTGCCAGCAGCTTTCAAGGGACACCCTACAATGAGCAGTTCTTC. Translated, it gives CASSFQGTPYNEQFF.